These 10 T cell receptor beta chains share one sample of origin, sequenced in a study of T cells after yellow fever vaccination. TCRdb processed the 5' RACE reads anew with MiXCR; each CDR3 protein has one entry. The table includes 450,000 to 650,000 distinct CDR3 sequences, roughly 13% detected once. The sample here was PBMCs, taken on the day of the yellow fever booster vaccination. The receptors were gathered from a man aged 30-40 years who received the YFV17D yellow fever vaccine.

This clonotype has a count of ten or more. V gene TRBV7-8 combines with J gene TRBJ2-2; 12 bases fit TRBD2. The CDR3 length is 16 residues. V lost 2 bases to trimming and J lost 5 bases; unmatched junction nucleotides: 3. Germline assignment: CDR1 SGHVS and CDR2 FQNEAQ. The chain's CDR3 is CASSLLLAGGTGELFF. CDR3 sequence (DNA): TGTGCCAGCAGCTTACTACTAGCGGGAGGAACCGGGGAGCTGTTTTTT.

The table lists this clonotype with a few counts. The chain has TRBV15 and TRBJ2-2; D remains ambiguous. From germline, CDR1 is LNHNV and CDR2 YYDKDF (reference sequence). This CDR3 is built from 16 residues. Trimming took off 4 bases at V and 0 bases at J, with 12 bases between the two ends. This CDR3 is CATSMTLRANTGELFF. As DNA, the CDR3 is TGTGCCACCAGCATGACTCTTCGCGCGAACACCGGGGAGCTGTTTTTT. Looking up the rest from reference TRBV15 and TRBJ2-2 gives the full variable domain: DAMVIQNPRYQVTQFGKPVTLSCSQTLNHNVMYWYQQKSSQAPKLLFHYYDKDFNNEADTPDNFQSRRPNTSFCFLDIRSPGLGDTAMYLCATSMTLRANTGELFFGEGSRLTVL.

The sample holds a few counts of this clonotype. The CDR3 reads CASSRPSGRTYEQYF. For the CDR3, the DNA is TGTGCCAGCAGCAGACCTAGCGGGAGGACCTACGAGCAGTACTTC. This chain links TRBV12-3 or TRBV12-4 with TRBJ2-7; TRBD2 matches at 11 bases. V dropped 6 bases and J dropped 2; count of bases not matched to a gene: 6. The CDR3 totals 15 residues.

This clonotype has just a few counts. The chain links TRBV7-6 to TRBJ2-3; unclear D gene. Germline values: CDR1 SGHVS, CDR2 FNYEAQ. The CDR3 is 13 amino acids. Trimming removed 3 bases from V and 3 bases from J, with 7 bases in between. This CDR3 reads CASSFSQTDTQYF. The CDR3 coding sequence is TGTGCCAGCAGCTTTTCCCAGACAGATACGCAGTATTTT.

The chain links TRBV4-1 to TRBJ1-2, with D uncertain. V shed 0 bases and J shed 7 bases, with 15 bases lying between them. This CDR3 has 15 amino acids. The germline gives CDR1 MGHRA, CDR2 YSYEKL. CDR3 sequence (DNA): TGCGCCAGCAGCCAAGAAGCCCCGGGAATCTCTGGCTACACCTTC. Protein: CASSQEAPGISGYTF.

The chain combines TRBV7-9 with TRBJ2-2; perhaps TRBD1 as D (6 bases). The V gene lost 3 bases and the J gene lost 1 base, with 9 bases spanning the gap. This CDR3 contains 15 residues. CDR1 and CDR2 from the germline V gene are SEHNR and FQNEAQ (reference sequence). The chain's CDR3 is CASSFTGKNTGELFF. CDR3 nucleotide sequence: TGTGCCAGCAGCTTTACAGGGAAGAACACCGGGGAGCTGTTTTTT.

This clonotype was recorded a few times. This chain links TRBV7-2 with TRBJ2-7, with 8 bases fitting TRBD2. Germline CDR1 and CDR2: SGHTA and FQGNSA. CDR3 length: 16 amino acids. V shed 1 base, J shed 4 bases, and the junction held 9 bases outside the gene matches. The chain's CDR3 is CASSLDSGAGVYEQYF. The DNA of the CDR3 is TGTGCCAGCAGCTTAGACTCTGGAGCGGGAGTTTACGAGCAGTACTTC.

This clonotype was observed a few times. The rearrangement links TRBV20-1 to TRBJ2-1; 7 bases match TRBD2. Germline CDR1 is DFQATT and CDR2 is SNEGSKA (reference sequence). V shed 3 bases, J shed 3 bases, and the junction held 5 bases outside the gene matches. This CDR3 is 14 amino acids long. DNA of the CDR3: TGCAGTGCTAGGGCAGGGAGGGTCTACAATGAGCAGTTCTTC. Translation: CSARAGRVYNEQFF.

The chain couples TRBV20-1 to TRBJ2-1, with TRBD1 matching 7 bases. The CDR3 length is 16 residues. Germline V gene sequence: CDR1 DFQATT, CDR2 SNEGSKA (reference sequence). The J segment lost 5 bases and the V segment lost 4 bases, leaving 14 bases of the junction unmatched. The CDR3 region has the DNA TGCAGTGCTACTTACACCTCTCGGGACAGCAACAATGAGCAGTTCTTC. It yields the protein CSATYTSRDSNNEQFF.

The chain recombines TRBV12-3 or TRBV12-4 with TRBJ2-5; D is unresolved. V was cut by 3 bases and J by 3 bases, with 8 bases left in between. CDR3 length equals 13 residues. This CDR3 reads CASSFRVEETQYF. CDR3 bases: TGTGCCAGCAGTTTTAGAGTCGAAGAGACCCAGTACTTC.